These T cell receptor beta chains were read from a single sample in a study of CD8 T cells in Susac syndrome. TCRdb re-analysed the immunoSEQ multiplex PCR reads in MiXCR, keeping a single row per CDR3 protein. The top ten clones hold about 0.25% of a sample with approximately 120,000 distinct CDR3 sequences, around 91% of them seen once. Sequenced: CD8+ T cells from PBMCs. These receptors were obtained from a human donor with multiple sclerosis. CDR3s include the opening cysteine and the closing phenylalanine or tryptophan. Each record gives: J gene, clone size, V gene, D gene, CDR3 protein, CDR3 DNA. A D gene is named only where the DNA matches it firmly. Not every row has a clone size; where given, it reads once, few, many or a size class.

TRBJ2-7,-,TRBV27,-,CASSFGGRGGYEQYF,TGTGCCAGCAGTTTTGGGGGCCGAGGGGGATACGAGCAGTACTTC
TRBJ2-5,-,TRBV13,-,CASSPPGQETQYF,TGTGCCAGCTCTCCCCCGGGACAAGAGACCCAGTACTTC
TRBJ2-7,-,TRBV19,TRBD2,CASGLAGEAEQYF,TGTGCCAGTGGACTAGCGGGAGAGGCCGAGCAGTACTTC
TRBJ1-5,-,TRBV27,-,CASSLGREAQPQHF,TGTGCCAGCAGTTTAGGGAGGGAGGCTCAGCCCCAGCATTTT
TRBJ1-2,-,TRBV30,TRBD1,CAWQGEDYGYTF,TGTGCCTGGCAGGGGGAGGACTATGGCTACACCTTC
TRBJ1-1,-,TRBV15,-,CATSRDLSRTEAFF,TGTGCCACCAGCAGAGATCTGAGTCGCACTGAAGCTTTCTTT
TRBJ2-7,-,TRBV29-1,-,CSVGGPLGEQYF,TGCAGCGTTGGTGGCCCCCTGGGCGAGCAGTACTTC
TRBJ1-1,few,TRBV11-2,-,CASSLVAEAFF,TGTGCCAGCAGCTTAGTTGCTGAAGCTTTCTTT
TRBJ2-5,-,TRBV7-9,TRBD2,CASSPFGGGQKAAQYF,TGTGCCAGCAGTCCGTTCGGGGGAGGGCAGAAGGCGGCCCAGTACTTC
TRBJ2-1,-,TRBV24-1,-,CATSAPGGGHGEQFF,TGTGCCACCAGTGCCCCTGGGGGGGGGCATGGTGAGCAGTTCTTC
TRBJ2-3,-,TRBV4-1,-,CASSHSGPADTQYF,TGCGCCAGCAGCCATTCCGGACCAGCAGATACGCAGTATTTT
TRBJ1-5,-,TRBV5-5,-,CASSNVLGNQPQHF,TGTGCCAGCAGCAACGTTCTTGGAAATCAGCCCCAGCATTTT
TRBJ2-2,-,TRBV6-4,TRBD2,CASSDSTSGTGELFF,TGTGCCAGCAGTGACTCGACTAGCGGGACCGGGGAGCTGTTTTTT
TRBJ1-1,-,TRBV4-1,-,CASSEGSFGEAFF,TGCGCCAGCAGCGAAGGTAGTTTCGGTGAAGCTTTCTTT
TRBJ1-1,-,TRBV4-1,-,CASSQTGLTAYEAFF,TGCGCCAGCAGCCAAACAGGGCTGACAGCCTATGAAGCTTTCTTT
TRBJ2-1,-,TRBV5-4,-,CASSLEGLANEQFF,TGTGCCAGCAGCTTGGAAGGCCTAGCGAATGAGCAGTTCTTC
TRBJ2-7,-,TRBV3-1,-,CASSPALGRNSYEQYF,TGTGCCAGCAGCCCCGCCCTTGGGCGGAACTCCTACGAGCAGTACTTC
TRBJ2-1,-,TRBV5-4,TRBD2,CASSFSSGYNEQFF,TGTGCCAGCAGCTTTTCTAGCGGCTACAATGAGCAGTTCTTC
TRBJ2-7,-,TRBV5-1,TRBD2,CASSYSGSAYEQYF,TGCGCCAGCAGCTATAGCGGGAGCGCCTACGAGCAGTACTTC
TRBJ1-1,few,TRBV6-2/TRBV6-3,-,CASSYSGGGTEAFF,TGTGCCAGCAGTTACTCGGGAGGGGGCACTGAAGCTTTCTTT
TRBJ2-7,-,TRBV13,TRBD1,CASSAGGTGDAEQYF,TGTGCCAGCAGCGCCGGGGGGACAGGGGATGCCGAGCAGTACTTC
TRBJ2-1,-,TRBV2,-,CASSALATYNEQFF,TGTGCCAGCAGTGCTCTAGCAACATACAATGAGCAGTTCTTC
TRBJ1-1,-,TRBV6-5,-,CASSYLATLNTEAFF,TGTGCCAGCAGTTATCTTGCAACACTGAACACTGAAGCTTTCTTT
TRBJ2-2,-,TRBV6-5,-,CASSFRNTGELFF,TGTGCCAGCAGTTTCAGAAACACCGGGGAGCTGTTTTTT
TRBJ2-3,-,TRBV10-2,TRBD2,CASSESIAGASQYF,TGCGCCAGCAGTGAGTCGATAGCGGGAGCTTCGCAGTATTTT
TRBJ2-5,-,TRBV3-1,TRBD2,CASGTGGRETQYF,TGTGCCAGCGGCACCGGCGGGAGAGAGACCCAGTACTTC
TRBJ2-2,-,TRBV19,-,CASGLQGPTGELFF,TGTGCCAGTGGGTTACAGGGACCCACCGGGGAGCTGTTTTTT
TRBJ1-3,-,TRBV12-3/TRBV12-4,-,CASSLLAGSGNTIYF,TGTGCCAGCAGTTTATTAGCGGGTTCTGGAAACACCATATATTTT
TRBJ2-7,-,TRBV7-8,TRBD2,CASSLVLREGPYEQYF,TGTGCCAGCAGCTTAGTCTTGCGGGAGGGCCCTTACGAGCAGTACTTC
TRBJ1-1,-,TRBV29-1,-,CSDGNTEAFF,TGCAGCGATGGAAACACTGAAGCTTTCTTT
TRBJ2-7,-,TRBV5-4,-,CASSSISVGSYEQYF,TGTGCCAGCAGCTCGATTTCGGTGGGGTCCTACGAGCAGTACTTC
TRBJ1-1,-,TRBV30,-,CAWAQGTEAFF,TGTGCCTGGGCCCAGGGAACTGAAGCTTTCTTT
TRBJ2-3,-,TRBV27,TRBD1,CASSFGTGDAYTQYF,TGTGCCAGCAGTTTCGGGACAGGGGACGCGTATACGCAGTATTTT
TRBJ2-3,-,TRBV10-3,TRBD2,CAISELWEGDTQYF,TGTGCCATCAGTGAGTTGTGGGAGGGAGATACGCAGTATTTT
TRBJ1-5,-,TRBV12-5,-,CASGLAANQPQHF,TGTGCTAGTGGTTTGGCGGCAAATCAGCCCCAGCATTTT
TRBJ2-7,-,TRBV13,TRBD2,CASTHWGGVIHEQYF,TGTGCCAGCACCCACTGGGGGGGAGTGATCCACGAGCAGTACTTC
TRBJ2-5,few,TRBV13,-,CASSLGREETQYF,TGTGCCAGCAGCTTAGGCCGGGAAGAGACCCAGTACTTC
TRBJ1-5,-,TRBV7-8,-,CASSLFQGPNQPQHF,TGTGCCAGCAGCTTATTTCAGGGGCCTAATCAGCCCCAGCATTTT
TRBJ2-7,-,TRBV18,-,CASSPRDATYEQYF,TGTGCCAGCTCACCGCGGGATGCCACCTACGAGCAGTACTTC
TRBJ2-7,-,TRBV10-3,-,CAISDFGSYEQYF,TGTGCCATCAGTGATTTCGGGAGCTACGAGCAGTACTTC
TRBJ1-1,few,TRBV7-9,-,CASSPRWGRAETEAFF,TGTGCCAGCAGCCCCAGGTGGGGCAGGGCGGAAACTGAAGCTTTCTTT
TRBJ1-1,-,TRBV27,-,CASGQVKTEAFF,TGTGCCAGCGGCCAAGTGAAGACTGAAGCTTTCTTT
TRBJ1-2,-,TRBV4-2,-,CASSQYLRGQYGYTF,TGTGCCAGCAGCCAATATCTCAGGGGCCAATATGGCTACACCTTC
TRBJ2-7,-,TRBV29-1,-,CSVVSGNSYEQYF,TGCAGCGTTGTTTCGGGGAACTCCTACGAGCAGTACTTC
TRBJ1-2,-,TRBV7-9,TRBD1,CASSLGERTGDGYTF,TGTGCCAGCAGCTTAGGGGAGAGGACAGGGGACGGCTACACCTTC
TRBJ2-7,-,TRBV19,-,CASTDRNHAKVYEQYF,TGTGCCAGTACGGATAGAAACCACGCTAAGGTTTACGAGCAGTACTTC
TRBJ1-2,-,TRBV12-3/TRBV12-4,-,CASGEGGYTF,TGTGCCAGCGGAGAAGGTGGCTACACCTTC
TRBJ2-5,-,TRBV7-3,-,CASSLTFGGRETQYF,TGTGCCAGCAGCTTAACGTTTGGGGGGCGAGAGACCCAGTACTTC
TRBJ2-1,-,TRBV24-1,-,CATSFGAWGEQFF,TGTGCCACCAGTTTCGGGGCCTGGGGTGAGCAGTTCTTC
TRBJ2-2,-,TRBV6-5,TRBD2,CASSYAELAGLTGELFF,TGTGCCAGCAGTTACGCCGAACTAGCGGGTCTCACCGGGGAGCTGTTTTTT
TRBJ1-1,-,TRBV2,TRBD1,CASKVTGHTEAFF,TGTGCCAGCAAGGTGACAGGGCATACTGAAGCTTTCTTT
TRBJ2-7,-,TRBV7-8,-,CASSPHRDSGREQYF,TGTGCCAGCAGCCCACACCGGGACAGTGGGAGGGAGCAGTACTTC
TRBJ1-1,-,TRBV12-3/TRBV12-4,-,CASSRGGPNTEAFF,TGTGCCAGCAGTCGGGGGGGGCCCAACACTGAAGCTTTCTTT
TRBJ2-1,-,TRBV4-3,TRBD2,CASSQEMASGGYNEQFF,TGCGCCAGCAGCCAAGAAATGGCCAGCGGGGGCTACAATGAGCAGTTCTTC
TRBJ2-1,-,TRBV28,-,CASSFTPSGNEQFF,TGTGCCAGCAGTTTTACCCCCTCGGGAAATGAGCAGTTCTTC